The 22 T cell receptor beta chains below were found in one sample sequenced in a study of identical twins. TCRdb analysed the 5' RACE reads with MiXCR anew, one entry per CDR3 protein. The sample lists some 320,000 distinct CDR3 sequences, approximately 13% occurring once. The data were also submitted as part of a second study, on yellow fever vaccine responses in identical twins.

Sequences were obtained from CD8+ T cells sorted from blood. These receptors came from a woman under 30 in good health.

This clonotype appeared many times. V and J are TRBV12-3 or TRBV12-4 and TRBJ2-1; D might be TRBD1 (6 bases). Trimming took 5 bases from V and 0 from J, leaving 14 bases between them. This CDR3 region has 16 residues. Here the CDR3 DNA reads TGTGCCAGCAGTCTGGGACACCCGAGCTCCTACAATGAGCAGTTCTTC. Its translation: CASSLGHPSSYNEQFF.

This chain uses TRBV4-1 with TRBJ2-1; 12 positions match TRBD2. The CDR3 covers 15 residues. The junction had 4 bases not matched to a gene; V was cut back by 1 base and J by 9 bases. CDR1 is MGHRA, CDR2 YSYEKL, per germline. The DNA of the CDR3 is TGCGCCAGCAGCCAAGCTAGCGGGGGGGCGGTTGAGCAGTTCTTC. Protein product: CASSQASGGAVEQFF.

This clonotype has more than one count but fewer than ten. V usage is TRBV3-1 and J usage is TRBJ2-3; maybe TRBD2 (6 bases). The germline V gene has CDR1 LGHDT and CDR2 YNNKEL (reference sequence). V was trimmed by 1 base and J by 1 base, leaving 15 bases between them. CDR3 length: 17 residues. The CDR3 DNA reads TGTGCCAGCAGCCAAGTATCCAGCGGAGGGGGCACAGATACGCAGTATTTT. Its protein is CASSQVSSGGGTDTQYF.

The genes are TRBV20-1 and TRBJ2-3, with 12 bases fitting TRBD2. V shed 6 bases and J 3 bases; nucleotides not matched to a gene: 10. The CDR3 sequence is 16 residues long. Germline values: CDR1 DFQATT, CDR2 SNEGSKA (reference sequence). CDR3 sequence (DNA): TGCAGTGCCGAGTCGACTAGCGGGAGTAGGACAGATACGCAGTATTTT. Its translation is CSAESTSGSRTDTQYF.

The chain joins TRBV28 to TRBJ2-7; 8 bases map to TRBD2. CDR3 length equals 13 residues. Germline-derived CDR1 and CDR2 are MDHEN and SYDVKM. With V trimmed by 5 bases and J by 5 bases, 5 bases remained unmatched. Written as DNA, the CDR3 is TGTGCCAGCAGTCAGCGGGAGTTCAACGAGCAGTACTTC. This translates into CASSQREFNEQYF.

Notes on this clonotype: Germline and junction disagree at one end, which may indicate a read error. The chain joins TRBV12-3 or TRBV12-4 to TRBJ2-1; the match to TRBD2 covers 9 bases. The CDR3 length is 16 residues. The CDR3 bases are TGTACCAGCAGTGGCATCGGTGGCGGGAGGGCAGTTGAGCAGTTCTTC. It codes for CTSSGIGGGRAVEQFF.

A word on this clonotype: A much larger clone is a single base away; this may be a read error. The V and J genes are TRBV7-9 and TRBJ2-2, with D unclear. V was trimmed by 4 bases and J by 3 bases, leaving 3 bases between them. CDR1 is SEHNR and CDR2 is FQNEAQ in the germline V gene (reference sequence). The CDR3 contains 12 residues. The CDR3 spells CASSSHTGELFF. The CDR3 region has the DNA TGTGCCAGCAGCTCTCACACCGGGGAGCTGTTTTTT. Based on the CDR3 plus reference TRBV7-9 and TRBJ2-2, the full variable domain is DTGVSQNPRHKITKRGQNVTFRCDPISEHNRLYWYRQTLGQGPEFLTYFQNEAQLEKSRLLSDRFSAERPKGSFSTLEIQRTEQGDSAMYLCASSSHTGELFFGEGSRLTVL.

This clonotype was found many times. CDR3 coding DNA: TGTGCCAGTTCCAGCGGGGTCTCCTACGAGCAGTACTTC. It codes for CASSSGVSYEQYF. The gene calls are TRBV12-3 or TRBV12-4 and TRBJ2-7; 7 nucleotides agree with TRBD2. V shed 9 bases and J 0 bases; nucleotides not matched to a gene: 5. The CDR3 runs to 13 residues.

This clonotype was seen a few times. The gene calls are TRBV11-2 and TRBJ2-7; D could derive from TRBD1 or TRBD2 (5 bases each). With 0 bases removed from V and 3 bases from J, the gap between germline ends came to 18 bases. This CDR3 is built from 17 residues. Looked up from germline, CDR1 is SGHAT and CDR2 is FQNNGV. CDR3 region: CASSLDPGPSSLYEQYV. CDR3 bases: TGTGCCAGCAGCTTAGACCCGGGACCCAGCTCCCTCTACGAGCAGTACGTC.

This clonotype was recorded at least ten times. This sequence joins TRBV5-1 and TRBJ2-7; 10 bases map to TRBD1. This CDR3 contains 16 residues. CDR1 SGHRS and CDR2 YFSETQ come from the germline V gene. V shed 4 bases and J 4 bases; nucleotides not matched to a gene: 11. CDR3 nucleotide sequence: TGCGCCAGCAGCCCTCAGTCGGGACAGGGGATTTACGAGCAGTACTTC. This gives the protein CASSPQSGQGIYEQYF.

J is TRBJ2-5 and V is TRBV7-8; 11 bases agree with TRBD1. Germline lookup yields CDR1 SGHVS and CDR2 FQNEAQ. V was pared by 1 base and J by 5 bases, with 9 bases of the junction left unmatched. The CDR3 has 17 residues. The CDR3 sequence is CASSLGGQGALGETQYF. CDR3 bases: TGTGCCAGCAGCTTAGGAGGACAGGGGGCATTGGGGGAGACCCAGTACTTC.

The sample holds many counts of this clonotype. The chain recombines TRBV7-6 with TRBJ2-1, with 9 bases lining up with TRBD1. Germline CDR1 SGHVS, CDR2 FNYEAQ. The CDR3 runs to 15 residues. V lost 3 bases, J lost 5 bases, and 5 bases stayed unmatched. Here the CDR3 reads CASSFVDRGHNEQFF. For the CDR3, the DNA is TGTGCCAGCAGCTTCGTGGACAGGGGCCACAATGAGCAGTTCTTC.

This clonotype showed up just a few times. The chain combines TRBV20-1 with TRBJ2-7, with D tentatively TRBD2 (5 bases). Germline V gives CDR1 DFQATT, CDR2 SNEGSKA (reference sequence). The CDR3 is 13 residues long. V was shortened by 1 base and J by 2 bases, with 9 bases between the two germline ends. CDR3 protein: CSARGQTTYEQYV. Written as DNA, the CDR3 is TGCAGTGCTAGAGGTCAGACTACCTACGAGCAGTACGTC.

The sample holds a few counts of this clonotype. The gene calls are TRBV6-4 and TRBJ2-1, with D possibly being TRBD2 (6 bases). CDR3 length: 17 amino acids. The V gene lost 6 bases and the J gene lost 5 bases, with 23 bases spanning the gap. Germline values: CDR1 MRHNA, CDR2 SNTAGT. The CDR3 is CASSPVLGRGVDNEQFF. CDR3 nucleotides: TGTGCCAGCAGCCCTGTCCTAGGTCGCGGGGTAGACAATGAGCAGTTCTTC.

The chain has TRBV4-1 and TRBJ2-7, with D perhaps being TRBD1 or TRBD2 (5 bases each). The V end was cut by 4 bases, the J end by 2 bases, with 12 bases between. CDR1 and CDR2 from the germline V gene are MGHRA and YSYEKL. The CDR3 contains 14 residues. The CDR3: CASSPRDGPYEQYF. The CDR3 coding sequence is TGCGCCAGCAGCCCCCGGGACGGACCCTACGAGCAGTACTTC.

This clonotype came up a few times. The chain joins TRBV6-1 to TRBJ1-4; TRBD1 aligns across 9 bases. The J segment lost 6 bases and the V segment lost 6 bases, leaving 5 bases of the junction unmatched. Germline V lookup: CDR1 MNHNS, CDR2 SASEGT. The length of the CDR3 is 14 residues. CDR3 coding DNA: TGTGCCAGCAGACCGACAGGGGGGGATGAAAAACTGTTTTTT. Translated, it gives CASRPTGGDEKLFF.

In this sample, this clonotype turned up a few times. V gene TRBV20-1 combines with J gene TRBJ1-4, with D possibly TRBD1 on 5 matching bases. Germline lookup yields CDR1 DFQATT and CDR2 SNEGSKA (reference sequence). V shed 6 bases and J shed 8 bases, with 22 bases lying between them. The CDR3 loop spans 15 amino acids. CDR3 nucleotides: TGCAGTGCGCCCCTTCCGGTTAGGGGTGGGGAAAAACTGTTTTTT. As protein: CSAPLPVRGGEKLFF.

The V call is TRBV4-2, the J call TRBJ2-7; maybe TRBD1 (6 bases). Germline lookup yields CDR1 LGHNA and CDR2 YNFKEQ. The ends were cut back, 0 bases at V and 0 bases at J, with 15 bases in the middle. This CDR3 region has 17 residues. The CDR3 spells CASSQDLGQPFSYEQYF. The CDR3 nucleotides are TGTGCCAGCAGCCAAGATCTAGGACAGCCCTTCTCCTACGAGCAGTACTTC.

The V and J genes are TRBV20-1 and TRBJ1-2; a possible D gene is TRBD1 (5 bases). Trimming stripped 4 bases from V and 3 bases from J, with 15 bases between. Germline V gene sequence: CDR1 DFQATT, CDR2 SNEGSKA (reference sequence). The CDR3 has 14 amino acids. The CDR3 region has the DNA TGCAGTGCTACCCCCGCGGGGGGGGACTATGGCTACACCTTC. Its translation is CSATPAGGDYGYTF.

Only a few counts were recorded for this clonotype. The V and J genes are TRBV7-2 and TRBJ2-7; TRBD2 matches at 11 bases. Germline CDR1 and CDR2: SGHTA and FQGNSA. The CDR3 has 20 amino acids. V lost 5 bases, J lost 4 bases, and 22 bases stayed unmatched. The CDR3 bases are TGTGCCAGCAGCCCATTAGGACAGGGGACTTCTAGCGGGAGGTCTTACGAGCAGTACTTC. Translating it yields CASSPLGQGTSSGRSYEQYF.

The CDR3 is CASRPTGDRYQPQHF. In DNA form, the CDR3 reads TGTGCCAGCAGGCCAACGGGAGACCGGTATCAGCCCCAGCATTTT. This chain links TRBV28 with TRBJ1-5; D not resolved. V lost 6 bases to trimming and J lost 5 bases, with 17 bases between them. The germline V gene encodes CDR1 MDHEN and CDR2 SYDVKM. This CDR3 is built from 15 residues.

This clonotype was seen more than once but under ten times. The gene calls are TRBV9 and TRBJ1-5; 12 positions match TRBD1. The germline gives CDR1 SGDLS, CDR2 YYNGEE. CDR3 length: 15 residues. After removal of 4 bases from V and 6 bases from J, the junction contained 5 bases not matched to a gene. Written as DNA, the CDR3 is TGTGCCAGCAGCCCCGGGACAGGGGGCTTTCAGCCCCAGCATTTT. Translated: CASSPGTGGFQPQHF.